This entry is about one T cell receptor (beta chain). These data are taken from a study of radiation and T cells in renal cell carcinoma. Generated by immunoSEQ multiplex PCR, the TCRdb table keeps only in-frame clones and is missing some. Among 100,000 to 150,000 clones listed, about four fifths were seen once. V lost 0 bases and J lost 0; bases outside the gene matches: 3. Per germline, CDR1 ENHRY and CDR2 SYGVKD. The CDR3 runs 18 residues. The time point was: blood 2 weeks post-SBRT. The treatment was: 15 Gy SBRT to primary tumor, nephrectomy 4 weeks later. The V gene is TRBV10-3, the J gene TRBJ1-4; 11 bases match TRBD1. The material was blood, obtained from a patient whose treatment included radiotherapy and nephrectomy. The receptor was derived from a man aged 50 or older with renal cell carcinoma. The chain's CDR3 is CAISESVGQGATNEKLFF. The CDR3 DNA sequence: TGTGCCATCAGTGAGTCAGTGGGACAGGGGGCAACTAATGAAAAACTGTTTTTT.